Shown below are 23 T cell receptor beta chains from a single sample sequenced in a study of blood T cells in healthy people across ages. The authors ran a second PCR of about 6 to 11 cycles using a sample-barcoded 5' primer and a J-beta primer mix. One entry per CDR3 protein, called by TCRdb with MiXCR from the 5' RACE reads. The table lists around 1.5 million distinct CDR3 sequences, 59% of them singletons. The sample consisted of blood. All receptors come from a man younger than 35 in good health.

V is TRBV27 and J is TRBJ2-7; D remains unclear. The end of the DNA aligns better with TRBJ2-5, so the J call may be wrong. The CDR3 extends over 15 amino acids. The V gene's germline CDR1 is MNHEY and CDR2 SMNVEV (reference sequence). As DNA, the CDR3 is TGTGCCAGCAGTTTATCGGCCGGGTTTGAGGAGACCCAGTACTTC. It translates to CASSLSAGFEETQYF.

This clonotype was seen more than once but under ten times. V usage is TRBV4-2 and J usage is TRBJ2-4; no reliable D call. TRBJ2-7 explains the end of the DNA better; the J call may be wrong. Germline values: CDR1 LGHNA, CDR2 YNFKEQ. This CDR3 has 11 residues. As DNA, the CDR3 is TGTGCCCGCCCAGGTAGGGACGAGCAGTACTTC. Translating gives CARPGRDEQYF.

The chain uses TRBV28 and TRBJ2-5, with TRBD1 matching over 8 bases. Germline CDR1 MDHEN, CDR2 SYDVKM. The CDR3 sequence is 14 residues long. The ends lost 3 bases at V and 4 bases at J; junction bases unmatched: 4. CDR3 nucleotides: TGTGCCAGCAGTTTCGACAGGGGTTCAGAGACCCAGTACTTC. It is translated as CASSFDRGSETQYF.

The chain is built from TRBV7-8 and TRBJ2-7; 11 positions match TRBD2. Germline CDR1 and CDR2: SGHVS and FQNEAQ. V was pared by 6 bases and J by 5 bases, with 6 bases of the junction left unmatched. The CDR3 totals 14 residues. In DNA, the CDR3 is TGTGCCAGCAGTCCACTAGCGGGGGCCGACGAGCAGTACTTC. Amino acid sequence: CASSPLAGADEQYF.

This clonotype was counted only a few times. The chain couples TRBV29-1 to TRBJ2-1; possible D gene TRBD2, 5 bases. V was trimmed by 5 bases and J by 0 bases, leaving 14 bases between them. Germline assignment: CDR1 SQVTM and CDR2 ANQGSEA. There are 15 residues in the CDR3. Here the CDR3 DNA reads TGCAGCGTTACCACTAGTCCGAGCTCCTACAATGAGCAGTTCTTC. Amino acid sequence: CSVTTSPSSYNEQFF.

The chain joins TRBV10-3 to TRBJ2-7; possibly TRBD1 for D (6 bases). The ends were cut back, 5 bases at V and 2 bases at J, with 25 bases in the middle. Looked up from germline, CDR1 is ENHRY and CDR2 is SYGVKD. The CDR3 contains 18 residues. The CDR3 nucleotides are TGTGCCATCAGTTCAGAGGGGGAACCCGTCCCCGGGCCCTACGAGCAGTACTTC. Protein sequence: CAISSEGEPVPGPYEQYF.

This sequence joins TRBV6-6 and TRBJ2-5; the D is unclear. Trimming pared 2 bases from V and 2 bases from J, leaving 9 bases between. This CDR3 spans 14 amino acids. Germline V gene sequence: CDR1 MNHNY, CDR2 SVGAGI (reference sequence). CDR3 sequence (DNA): TGTGCCAGCAGTTACGGGTCCAATCAAGAGACCCAGTACTTC. It is translated as CASSYGSNQETQYF.

The chain links TRBV4-3 to TRBJ2-7, with D tentatively TRBD2 (6 bases). This CDR3 is 18 amino acids long. Germline-derived CDR1 and CDR2 are LGHNA and YSLEER. Trimming took off 0 bases at V and 0 bases at J, with 18 bases between the two ends. DNA for the CDR3: TGCGCCAGCAGCCAAGATTGGAGGGCCCGCTTCGACTCCTACGAGCAGTACTTC. Translation: CASSQDWRARFDSYEQYF.

This rearrangement joins TRBV6-6 to TRBJ1-6; D is unresolved. This CDR3 spans 12 amino acids. Trimming cost V 2 bases and J 7 bases, with 3 bases left between them. Per the germline V gene, CDR1 is MNHNY and CDR2 is SVGAGI (reference sequence). CDR3 in amino acids: CASSYQNSPLHF. Here the CDR3 DNA reads TGTGCCAGCAGTTACCAAAATTCACCCCTCCACTTT.

V gene TRBV7-2 combines with J gene TRBJ2-3; no firm D call. This CDR3 region has 13 residues. V lost 5 bases and J 4 bases, leaving 10 bases between the germline ends. Looked up from germline, CDR1 is SGHTA and CDR2 is FQGNSA. For the CDR3, the DNA is TGTGCCAGCAGCGACTGGAATGCAGATACGCAGTATTTT. Its protein is CASSDWNADTQYF.

This chain links TRBV20-1 with TRBJ2-7; D is unclear. Looked up from germline, CDR1 is DFQATT and CDR2 is SNEGSKA (reference sequence). The CDR3 contains 14 residues. V was trimmed by 0 bases and J by 3 bases, leaving 12 bases between them. The CDR3 is CSARDINFGYEQYF. The CDR3 DNA reads as TGCAGTGCTAGAGATATTAACTTTGGCTACGAGCAGTACTTC.

The rearrangement uses TRBV3-1 and TRBJ2-1; 8 nucleotides agree with TRBD2. The trim removed 6 bases at V and 2 bases at J, leaving 6 bases unmatched. Germline V lookup: CDR1 LGHDT, CDR2 YNNKEL (reference sequence). The CDR3 loop spans 15 amino acids. CDR3 nucleotides: TGTGCCAGCAGACCGAGCGGGAGCCCCTACAATGAGCAGTTCTTC. It encodes CASRPSGSPYNEQFF.

The V call is TRBV5-1, the J call TRBJ2-1, with 11 bases matching TRBD2. The CDR3 has 16 residues. Germline values: CDR1 SGHRS, CDR2 YFSETQ. J was trimmed by 5 bases and V by 5 bases; bases with no gene match: 9. DNA of the CDR3: TGCGCCAGCAGTCTCTACGTAGCGGGGGGGGACAATGAGCAGTTCTTC. This encodes CASSLYVAGGDNEQFF.

For this clonotype: One end of the junction is discordant with germline, which a read error may explain. The gene calls are TRBV6-5 and TRBJ2-7, with D possibly matching TRBD2 (6 bases). The germline V gene has CDR1 MNHEY and CDR2 SVGAGI. The CDR3 is 11 residues long. The CDR3 nucleotides are TGTGCCAGTAGTTTGCACGGCGGGGAGTACTTC. Translating it yields CASSLHGGEYF.

CDR3 nucleotides: TGTGCCAGCAGACCCACAGGGGGCACAGATACGCAGTATTTT. Residues: CASRPTGGTDTQYF. J is TRBJ2-3 and V is TRBV6-6; 7 positions match TRBD1. Trimming at V came to 6 bases and at J to 1 base, leaving 4 bases not matched to a gene. CDR1 is MNHNY and CDR2 is SVGAGI in the germline V gene (reference sequence). The CDR3 is made up of 14 amino acids.

There are a few counts of this clonotype. This chain uses TRBV5-1 with TRBJ2-1; D unclear. Germline assignment: CDR1 SGHRS and CDR2 YFSETQ. This CDR3 is built from 15 residues. The germline V and J ends were trimmed by 2 bases and 3 bases, with 12 bases remaining between them. DNA for the CDR3: TGCGCCAGCAGCTTTGACACTACCAACTACAATGAGCAGTTCTTC. Amino acid sequence: CASSFDTTNYNEQFF. The full variable domain, its missing parts supplied by reference TRBV5-1 and TRBJ2-1, is KAGVTQTPRYLIKTRGQQVTLSCSPISGHRSVSWYQQTPGQGLQFLFEYFSETQRNKGNFPGRFSGRQFSNSRSEMNVSTLELGDSALYLCASSFDTTNYNEQFFGPGTRLTVL.

The rearrangement uses TRBV20-1 and TRBJ2-6; tentatively, D is TRBD2 (5 bases). Trimming shortened V by 3 bases and J by 2 bases, and 8 bases separated the two germline ends. In germline, CDR1 is DFQATT, CDR2 SNEGSKA (reference sequence). The CDR3 has 14 residues. The CDR3 nucleotides read TGCAGTGCTAGCGTCGGGGCTGGGGCCAACGTCCTGACTTTC. Encoded protein: CSASVGAGANVLTF.

The chain recombines TRBV5-1 with TRBJ2-3; no reliable D call. CDR3 length equals 15 residues. Looked up from germline, CDR1 is SGHRS and CDR2 is YFSETQ. V lost 8 bases and J 0 bases, leaving 16 bases between the germline ends. Here the CDR3 reads CASVTRSSSTDTQYF. The CDR3 DNA is TGCGCCAGTGTTACCCGCAGCTCTAGCACAGATACGCAGTATTTT.

This clonotype was seen only a few times. The V call is TRBV5-6, the J call TRBJ2-4; D might be TRBD1 (6 bases). TRBJ2-7 explains the end of the DNA better; the J call may be wrong. This CDR3 comprises 15 residues. Germline V gene sequence: CDR1 SGHDT, CDR2 YYEEEE. For the CDR3, the DNA is TGTGCCAGCAGCCCTACAGGGCAATTGTCTTACGAGCAGTACTTC. Translation gives CASSPTGQLSYEQYF.

V gene TRBV5-1 combines with J gene TRBJ2-3; D tentatively fits TRBD1 or TRBD2 (5 bases each). Germline V gives CDR1 SGHRS, CDR2 YFSETQ. V was trimmed by 0 bases and J by 3 bases, leaving 14 bases between them. The CDR3 covers 16 residues. The chain's CDR3 is CASSLVLGPRTDTQYF. The CDR3 region has the DNA TGCGCCAGCAGCTTGGTTCTGGGACCGAGGACAGATACGCAGTATTTT.

This chain uses TRBV7-2 with TRBJ2-4, with TRBD1 matching 9 bases. With 5 bases clipped from V and 1 base from J, the junction kept 9 bases outside the gene matches. This CDR3 has 17 residues. CDR1 and CDR2 (germline): SGHTA, FQGNSA. The CDR3 loop reads CASSPPGQGLAKNIQYF. The DNA of the CDR3 is TGTGCCAGCAGCCCCCCGGGACAGGGATTGGCCAAAAACATTCAGTACTTC.

V is TRBV12-3 or TRBV12-4 and J is TRBJ2-1; 9 bases map to TRBD2. V lost 6 bases and J lost 3; bases outside the gene matches: 3. The CDR3 extends over 14 amino acids. The CDR3 sequence is CASRAGGLYNEQFF. The CDR3 DNA reads as TGTGCCAGCAGAGCGGGAGGCCTCTACAATGAGCAGTTCTTC.

The chain links TRBV5-6 to TRBJ2-5, with D perhaps matching TRBD1 (6 bases). Trimming shortened V by 4 bases and J by 5 bases, and 12 bases separated the two germline ends. This CDR3 comprises 13 residues. Germline CDR1 is SGHDT and CDR2 is YYEEEE. The DNA of the CDR3 is TGTGCCAGCAGCCCAGACAGGAGGGAGACCCAGTACTTC. It translates to CASSPDRRETQYF. Looking up the rest from reference TRBV5-6 and TRBJ2-5 gives the full variable domain: DAGVTQSPTHLIKTRGQQVTLRCSPKSGHDTVSWYQQALGQGPQFIFQYYEEEERQRGNFPDRFSGHQFPNYSSELNVNALLLGDSALYLCASSPDRRETQYFGPGTRLLVL.